This entry features one T cell receptor (beta chain) sequence. Germline CDR1 LNHNV, CDR2 YYDKDF (reference sequence). This CDR3 comprises 15 residues. Trimming took off 1 base at V and 4 bases at J, with 13 bases between the two ends. The data are from a study of early T cells in non-severe SARS-CoV-2 infection. TCRdb re-derived calls from the 5' RACE reads in MiXCR, one entry per CDR3 protein. Counted here are about 110,000 distinct CDR3 sequences, 11% occurring once; the ten biggest clones make up more than 6.5%. What was sequenced was whole blood. The chain is built from TRBV15 and TRBJ1-1; TRBD1 might be the D (5 bases). This TCR came from an adult who was a healthcare worker with PCR-confirmed SARS-CoV-2 infection or an uninfected control (not recorded which). CDR3: CATSRGPPGTTEAFF. DNA for the CDR3: TGTGCCACCAGCAGAGGACCCCCGGGGACCACTGAAGCTTTCTTT.